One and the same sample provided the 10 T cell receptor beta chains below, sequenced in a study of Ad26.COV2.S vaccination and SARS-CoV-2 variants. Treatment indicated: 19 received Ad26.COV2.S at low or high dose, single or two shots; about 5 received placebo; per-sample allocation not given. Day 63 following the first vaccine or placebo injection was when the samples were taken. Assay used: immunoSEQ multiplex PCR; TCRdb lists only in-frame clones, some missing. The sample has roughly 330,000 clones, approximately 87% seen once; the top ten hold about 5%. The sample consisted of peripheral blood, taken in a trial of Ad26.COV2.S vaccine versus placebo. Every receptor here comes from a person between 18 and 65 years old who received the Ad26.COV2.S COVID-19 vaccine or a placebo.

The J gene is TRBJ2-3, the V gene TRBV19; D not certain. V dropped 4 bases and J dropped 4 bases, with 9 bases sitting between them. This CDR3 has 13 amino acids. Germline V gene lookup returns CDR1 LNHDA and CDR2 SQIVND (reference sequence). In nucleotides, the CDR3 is TGTGCCAGTAGTAACCAAGGGTCAGATACGCAGTATTTT. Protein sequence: CASSNQGSDTQYF.

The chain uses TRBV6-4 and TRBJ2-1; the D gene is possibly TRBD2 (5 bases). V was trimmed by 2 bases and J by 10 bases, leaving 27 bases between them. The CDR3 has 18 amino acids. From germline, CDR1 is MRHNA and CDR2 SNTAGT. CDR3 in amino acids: CASSDPWPSAAKSVEQFF. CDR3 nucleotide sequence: TGTGCCAGCAGTGACCCTTGGCCTTCAGCGGCCAAGTCCGTGGAGCAGTTCTTC.

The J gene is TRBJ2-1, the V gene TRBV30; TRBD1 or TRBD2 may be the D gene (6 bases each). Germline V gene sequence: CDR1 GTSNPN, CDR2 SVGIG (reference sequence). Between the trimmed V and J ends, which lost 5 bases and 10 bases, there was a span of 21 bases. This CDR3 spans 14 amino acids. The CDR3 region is CAWAGQLGIGEQFF. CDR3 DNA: TGTGCCTGGGCGGGACAATTGGGTATAGGAGAGCAGTTCTTC.

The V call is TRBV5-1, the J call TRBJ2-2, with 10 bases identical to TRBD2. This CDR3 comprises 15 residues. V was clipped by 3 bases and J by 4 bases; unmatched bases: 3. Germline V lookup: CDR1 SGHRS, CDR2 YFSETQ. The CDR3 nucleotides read TGCGCCAGCAGCTCCCTAGCGGGAGTCACCGGGGAGCTGTTTTTT. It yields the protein CASSSLAGVTGELFF.

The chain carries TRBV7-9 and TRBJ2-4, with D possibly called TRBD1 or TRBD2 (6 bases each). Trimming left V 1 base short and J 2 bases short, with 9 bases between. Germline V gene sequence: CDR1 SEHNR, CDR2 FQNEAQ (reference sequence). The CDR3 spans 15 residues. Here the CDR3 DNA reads TGTGCCAGCAGCTTAGTAGGGGGGACCAAAAACATTCAGTACTTC. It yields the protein CASSLVGGTKNIQYF.

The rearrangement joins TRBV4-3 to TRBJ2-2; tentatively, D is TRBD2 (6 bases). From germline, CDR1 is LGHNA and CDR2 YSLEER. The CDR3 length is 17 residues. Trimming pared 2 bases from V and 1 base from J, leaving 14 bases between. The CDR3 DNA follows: TGCGCCAGCAGCCAACAACCCCTGGGGGGGAACACCGGGGAGCTGTTTTTT. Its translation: CASSQQPLGGNTGELFF.

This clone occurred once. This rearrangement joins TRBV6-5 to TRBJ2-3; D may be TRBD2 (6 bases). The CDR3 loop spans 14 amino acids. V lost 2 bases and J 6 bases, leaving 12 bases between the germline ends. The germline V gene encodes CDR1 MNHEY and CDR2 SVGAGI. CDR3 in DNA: TGTGCCAGCAGTTACGGGCGGGGCCGGGATACGCAGTATTTT. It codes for CASSYGRGRDTQYF.

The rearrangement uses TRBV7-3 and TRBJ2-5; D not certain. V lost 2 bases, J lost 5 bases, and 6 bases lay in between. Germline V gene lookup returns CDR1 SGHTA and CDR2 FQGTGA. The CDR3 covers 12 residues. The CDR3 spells CASSLRPETQYF. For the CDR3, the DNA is TGTGCCAGCAGCTTACGGCCGGAGACCCAGTACTTC.

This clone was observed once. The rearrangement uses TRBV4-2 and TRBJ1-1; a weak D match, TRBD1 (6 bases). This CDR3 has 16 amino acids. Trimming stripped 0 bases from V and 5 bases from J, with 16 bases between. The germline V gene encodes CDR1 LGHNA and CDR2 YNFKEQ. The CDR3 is CASSQDRGLVGTEAFF. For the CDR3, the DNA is TGTGCCAGCAGCCAAGATCGGGGGCTCGTGGGGACTGAAGCTTTCTTT.

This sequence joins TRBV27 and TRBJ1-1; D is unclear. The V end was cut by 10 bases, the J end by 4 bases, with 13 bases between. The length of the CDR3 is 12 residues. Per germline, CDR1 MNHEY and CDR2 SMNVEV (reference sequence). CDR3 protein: CATFGLGTEAFF. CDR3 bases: TGTGCCACCTTCGGTCTGGGCACTGAAGCTTTCTTT.